The rows below give T cell receptor beta chains drawn from one sample of a study of control samples from healthy donors and cancer patients. Assay: immunoSEQ multiplex PCR; the TCRdb copy retains only in-frame clones and omits some. Here the sample spans 100,000 to 150,000 clones, around 93% being singletons. The specimen was blood. Every receptor here comes from a woman in her 50s in good health. Each CDR3 is given with its conserved first and last residue. The D gene is left open where the match is weak. Not all rows give a size; the values are once, few, many and, for expanded clones, a class.

TRBJ2-2 | TRBV18 | - | - | TGTGCCAGCTCATCCGGGGAAGGACAGCTCGGGGAGCTGTTTTTT | CASSSGEGQLGELFF
TRBJ1-1 | TRBV5-6 | - | TRBD1 | TGTGCCAGCAGCTCCGGCTGGGGACAGACTTTAATGAACACTGAAGCTTTCTTT | CASSSGWGQTLMNTEAFF
TRBJ2-7 | TRBV6-5 | - | - | TGTGCCAGCCAAACCGGGTCTCTAAAATACGAGCAGTACTTC | CASQTGSLKYEQYF
TRBJ2-5 | TRBV2 | - | - | TGTGCCAGCACTCGAGAGACCCAGTACTTC | CASTRETQYF
TRBJ1-5 | TRBV10-2 | - | TRBD1 | TGCGCCAGCAGTTGGACAGGGAACTATGATCAGCCCCAGCATTTT | CASSWTGNYDQPQHF
TRBJ2-5 | TRBV23-1 | - | - | TGCGCCAGCAGTCAATCATCGGGATTTACGTATGAGACCCAGTACTTC | CASSQSSGFTYETQYF
TRBJ2-2 | TRBV3-1/TRBV3-2 | - | TRBD2 | TGTGCCAGCAGCCAAGGAGGACTAGCGGGAGGGACCGGGGAGCTGTTTTTT | CASSQGGLAGGTGELFF
TRBJ1-2 | TRBV12-3/TRBV12-4 | - | - | TGTGCCAGCAGTTTGGGGAGAGACTATGGCTACACCTTC | CASSLGRDYGYTF
TRBJ2-7 | TRBV6-8 | once | - | TGTGAGGGGTTTTGGTCGAGTGCCAGCCTCAGCCGACGGAGCTCCTACGAGCAGTACTTC | CEGFWSSASLSRRSSYEQYF
TRBJ1-1 | TRBV24-1 | once | TRBD1 | TGTGCCACCAGTGATGGAGGAGGACAGGGGGGACCCTTGAACACTGAAGCTTTCTTT | CATSDGGGQGGPLNTEAFF
TRBJ2-5 | TRBV2 | - | - | TGTGCCAGCAGTGAGGGTCAGGCTAGAGAGACCCAGTACTTC | CASSEGQARETQYF
TRBJ1-6 | TRBV2 | - | - | TGTGCCAGTTCCGTGGGGGGGACTTATTCACCCCTCCACTTT | CASSVGGTYSPLHF
TRBJ1-1 | TRBV19 | - | TRBD1 | TGTGCCAGTACTTCAGGGGGCGCGGGTTCGACTGAAGCTTTCTTT | CASTSGGAGSTEAFF
TRBJ2-7 | TRBV2 | once | TRBD1 | TGTGCCAGCAGTGGCAGGGGGCACCGTGGCTACGAGCAGTACTTC | CASSGRGHRGYEQYF
TRBJ1-1 | TRBV4-1 | - | TRBD1 | TGCGCCAGCAGCCAACAACAGGGGATGAACACTGAAGCTTTCTTT | CASSQQQGMNTEAFF
TRBJ1-2 | TRBV4-2 | - | - | TGTGCCAGCAGCCCCAAAGTTGAGAGGGGGGGCGATGGCTACACCTTC | CASSPKVERGGDGYTF
TRBJ1-5 | TRBV6-5 | - | - | TGTGCCAGCACTACAGGGTGGGGCAATCAGCCCCAGCATTTT | CASTTGWGNQPQHF
TRBJ2-5 | TRBV3-1/TRBV3-2 | once | - | TGTGCCAGCAGCCAATCGGGAATAGAGACCCAGTACTTC | CASSQSGIETQYF
TRBJ2-1 | TRBV5-5 | - | TRBD2 | TGTGCCAGCAGCCTATCCGGGACTAGCGGGGCCAAATTATACAATGAGCAGTTCTTC | CASSLSGTSGAKLYNEQFF
TRBJ1-1 | TRBV29-1 | once | - | TGCAGCACACAAGTGATGAACACTGAAGCTTTCTTT | CSTQVMNTEAFF
TRBJ1-2 | TRBV14 | - | - | TGTGCCAGCAGCCAAGTAAATGGGCAGTATGGCTACACCTTC | CASSQVNGQYGYTF
TRBJ1-3 | TRBV19 | - | - | TGTGCCAGTAGTGTTACGGACTCTGGAAACACCATATATTTT | CASSVTDSGNTIYF
TRBJ2-3 | TRBV6-2/TRBV6-3 | - | - | TGTGCCAGCAGTTACGGCGGTGGAAGCGGTAGCACAGATACGCAGTATTTT | CASSYGGGSGSTDTQYF
TRBJ2-7 | TRBV6-6 | - | TRBD2 | TGTGCCACTTTATATAGCGGGAGCTCCTACGAGCAGTACTTC | CATLYSGSSYEQYF
TRBJ2-1 | TRBV7-9 | - | - | TGTGCCAGCAGCTTCGGCAATGAGCAGTTCTTC | CASSFGNEQFF
TRBJ2-2 | TRBV7-8 | - | - | TGTGCCAGCAGCCCTCACGGGAACACCGGGGAGCTGTTTTTT | CASSPHGNTGELFF
TRBJ1-2 | TRBV19 | - | - | TGTGCCAGTAGTAGGGATATTGGGACCTACTATGGCTACACCTTC | CASSRDIGTYYGYTF
TRBJ2-1 | TRBV6-5 | - | - | TGTGCCAGCAGTTACGCTGGGAGGGAGCAGTTCTTC | CASSYAGREQFF
TRBJ2-3 | TRBV30 | - | - | TGTGCCTGGAGGGGAGGCAGCACAGATACGCAGTATTTT | CAWRGGSTDTQYF
TRBJ1-5 | TRBV12-5 | - | - | TGTGCTAGTGGTTTGGACTTGGAACAGAATAATCAGCCCCAGCATTTT | CASGLDLEQNNQPQHF
TRBJ1-2 | TRBV10-1 | - | TRBD1 | TGCGCCAGCAGGGAGGGGGCTAGGGGCTACACCTTC | CASREGARGYTF
TRBJ2-2 | TRBV24-1 | once | - | TGTGCCACCAGTGATTTGAGGAGGGGGGACACCGGGGAGCTGTTTTTT | CATSDLRRGDTGELFF
TRBJ1-2 | TRBV7-9 | - | - | TGTGCCAGCAGCTTATACTCCGATGGCTACACCTTC | CASSLYSDGYTF
TRBJ1-3 | TRBV4-1 | - | - | TGCGCCAGCAGCCCCACCCTAGGCAGGGTTTCTCTCTCGGCTGGAAACACCATATATTTT | CASSPTLGRVSLSAGNTIYF
TRBJ1-2 | TRBV24-1 | - | TRBD1 | TGTGCCACCATAATCCCCCCCGTCAGGGGGTGGGATGGCTACACCTTC | CATIIPPVRGWDGYTF
TRBJ2-3 | TRBV24-1 | - | - | TGTGCCACCAGTGACCCTAGACGGGACGACCACACAGATACGCAGTATTTT | CATSDPRRDDHTDTQYF
TRBJ2-7 | TRBV20-1 | - | TRBD2 | TGCAGTGCTAGTATAACCACTAGCGGGAGGGCCTACGAGCAGTACTTC | CSASITTSGRAYEQYF
TRBJ2-1 | TRBV19 | - | - | TGTGCCAGTAGACCAAGCTCCTACAATGAGCAGTTCTTC | CASRPSSYNEQFF
TRBJ2-3 | TRBV3-1/TRBV3-2 | - | - | TGTGCCAGCAGCCAAACGAGTCGAAGGACTACAGATACGCAGTATTTT | CASSQTSRRTTDTQYF
TRBJ2-1 | TRBV6-5 | - | - | TGTGCCAGCAGGGAGGGGAGGCTGCAGTTCTTC | CASREGRLQFF
TRBJ1-6 | TRBV6-6 | - | - | TGTGCCAGCAGTTTTTCCGCTAATTCACCCCTCCACTTT | CASSFSANSPLHF
TRBJ1-2 | TRBV7-9 | - | TRBD1 | TGTGCCAGCAGCCCGGGGACAGTCTATGGCTACACCTTC | CASSPGTVYGYTF
TRBJ2-7 | TRBV19 | - | TRBD1 | TGTGCCAGTAGTCGACAGGGCCCCGTACCCTCCTACGAGCAGTACTTC | CASSRQGPVPSYEQYF
TRBJ2-5 | TRBV6-1 | - | TRBD2 | TGTGCCAGCAGTGAAGCGAGCGGGGGGGCCAGTCTGGAGACCCAGTACTTC | CASSEASGGASLETQYF
TRBJ1-5 | TRBV7-8 | - | - | TGTGCCAGCAGCTTAGCCGCCGGGGCTCAGCCCCAGCATTTT | CASSLAAGAQPQHF
TRBJ2-1 | TRBV28 | few | - | TGTGCCAGCAGTTTCCCGGTACAGGGAAATGAGCAGTTCTTC | CASSFPVQGNEQFF
TRBJ2-1 | TRBV5-8 | - | TRBD2 | TGTGCCAGCAGCTTGGTCGGGAGGGTCTCCAATGAGCAGTTCTTC | CASSLVGRVSNEQFF
TRBJ2-7 | TRBV6-5 | - | TRBD2 | TGTGCCAGCAGTAGTAGCGGGAGAAAAAACGAGCAGTACTTC | CASSSSGRKNEQYF
TRBJ2-5 | TRBV19 | - | TRBD2 | TGTGCCAGTAGTATCGGTGGATCGGGGGGGAACCAAGAGACCCAGTACTTC | CASSIGGSGGNQETQYF
TRBJ1-2 | TRBV6-4 | once | - | TGTGCCAGCAGTGTGGACGCCGGTTCAAGTGGCTACACCTTC | CASSVDAGSSGYTF
TRBJ1-1 | TRBV25-1 | - | - | TGTGCCAGCAGTGAATGGGGGATGAACACTGAAGCTTTCTTT | CASSEWGMNTEAFF
TRBJ1-2 | TRBV7-2 | once | TRBD1 | TGTGCCAGCAGCTTAGAAGACAGGGGTGCTAACTATGGCTACACCTTC | CASSLEDRGANYGYTF
TRBJ2-1 | TRBV4-1 | - | - | TGCGCCAGCAGCCAGGGGACGGCGAGCTCCTACAATGAGCAGTTCTTC | CASSQGTASSYNEQFF
TRBJ1-5 | TRBV13 | - | TRBD1 | TGTGCCAGCAGCAGAGAGGGACAGGGGGGCAATCAGCCCCAGCATTTT | CASSREGQGGNQPQHF